Shown below are 18 T cell receptor beta chains from a single sample sequenced in a study of T cells in Graves' hyperthyroidism and ophthalmopathy. It was RNA transcripts that yielded the amplified TCR beta CDR3 regions. RT-PCR in the first round (using the HTBI primer set) targeted the TCR CDR3. TCRdb independently ran MiXCR on the multiplex PCR reads; one entry per CDR3 protein. The data show some 270,000 distinct CDR3 sequences, roughly a quarter seen once. Sample: blood. These receptors originate from a woman in her 40s with Graves' ophthalmopathy.

At least ten counts were recorded for this clonotype. This sequence joins TRBV11-2 and TRBJ2-7; D is uncertain. There are 13 residues in the CDR3. Deletions cut 3 bases from V and 3 bases from J, with 9 bases between. Germline CDR1 is SGHAT and CDR2 is FQNNGV. The CDR3, as DNA: TGTGCCAGCAGCTTGGGCAGTCGCTACGAGCAGTACTTC. Amino acid sequence: CASSLGSRYEQYF.

This clonotype was picked up many times. The V and J genes are TRBV29-1 and TRBJ2-7; D not certain. The CDR3 has 12 residues. Germline-derived CDR1 and CDR2 are SQVTM and ANQGSEA. V shed 4 bases and J shed 2 bases, with 9 bases lying between them. The CDR3 loop is CSVVGQTYEQYF. CDR3 DNA sequence: TGCAGCGTTGTCGGGCAAACCTACGAGCAGTACTTC.

This clonotype was found a few times. The rearrangement joins TRBV11-2 to TRBJ2-5; tentative D call: TRBD2 (6 bases). Germline V gene data show CDR1 as SGHAT and CDR2 as FQNNGV. V was trimmed by 6 bases and J by 8 bases, leaving 19 bases between them. The CDR3 runs 14 residues. The CDR3 DNA reads as TGTGCCAGCAGTGAAGCAGGAGGGTCAAGTACCCAGTACTTC. It codes for CASSEAGGSSTQYF.

This clonotype has only a few counts. This chain connects TRBV6-2 or TRBV6-3 to TRBJ2-5; D perhaps matches TRBD2 (7 bases). This CDR3 comprises 14 residues. Trimming removed 1 base at V and 5 bases at J, with 11 bases between. Germline CDR1 is MNHEY and CDR2 is SVGEGT. CDR3 coding DNA: TGTGCCAGCAGTTACTTGGGGGGGCAGGAGACCCAGTACTTC. It translates to CASSYLGGQETQYF.

The chain recombines TRBV6-1 with TRBJ2-5; 9 bases fit TRBD1. Germline V gives CDR1 MNHNS, CDR2 SASEGT. J lost 0 bases, V lost 2 bases, and 1 base had no gene match. This CDR3 contains 15 residues. The CDR3 loop is CASSEWTGDQETQYF. The DNA for the CDR3 is TGTGCCAGCAGTGAATGGACAGGGGACCAAGAGACCCAGTACTTC.

This rearrangement joins TRBV30 to TRBJ1-1; the D gene is possibly TRBD1 (6 bases). CDR1 and CDR2 from the germline V gene are GTSNPN and SVGIG (reference sequence). The V and J ends lost 1 base and 3 bases respectively, with 9 bases between them. The CDR3 spans 13 residues. CDR3 protein: CAWSDRADTEAFF. The DNA of the CDR3 is TGTGCCTGGAGTGACAGGGCGGACACTGAAGCTTTCTTT.

This clonotype was detected many times. The genes are TRBV20-1 and TRBJ2-5; 11 bases fit TRBD2. CDR3 length equals 14 residues. J lost 4 bases, V lost 5 bases, and 6 bases had no gene match. Germline V lookup: CDR1 DFQATT, CDR2 SNEGSKA (reference sequence). The CDR3 sequence: CSAVAGGRGETQYF. The CDR3 DNA sequence: TGCAGTGCTGTAGCGGGAGGGCGGGGAGAGACCCAGTACTTC.

This clonotype appeared many times. J is TRBJ2-7 and V is TRBV20-1, with 12 bases lining up with TRBD2. Losses at the gene ends were 5 bases for V and 1 base for J; bases not matched to a gene: 12. The CDR3 totals 17 residues. Germline V gives CDR1 DFQATT, CDR2 SNEGSKA (reference sequence). The CDR3 protein is CSAWETSGSRSSYEQYF. CDR3 DNA sequence: TGCAGTGCTTGGGAGACTAGCGGGAGCAGGTCGTCCTACGAGCAGTACTTC.

At least ten counts were recorded for this clonotype. The rearrangement uses TRBV12-3 or TRBV12-4 and TRBJ2-6; a weak D match, TRBD1 (6 bases). The CDR3 is made up of 15 amino acids. Trimming took 5 bases from V and 1 from J, leaving 9 bases between them. The CDR3 DNA reads TGTGCCAGCAGTCGAACAGGGTCTGGGGCCAACGTCCTGACTTTC. Amino acids: CASSRTGSGANVLTF.

This clonotype has a count of ten or more. The rearrangement joins TRBV3-1 to TRBJ1-1, with a possible D match to TRBD1 (6 bases). The CDR3 is made up of 13 amino acids. V lost 1 base and J 4 bases, leaving 7 bases between the germline ends. Germline loops: CDR1 LGHDT, CDR2 YNNKEL (reference sequence). The CDR3 coding sequence is TGTGCCAGCAGCCAAGTGGACAGCACTGAAGCTTTCTTT. It codes for CASSQVDSTEAFF.

At least ten counts were recorded for this clonotype. V gene TRBV27 combines with J gene TRBJ1-2; D might be TRBD1 (6 bases). This CDR3 region has 15 residues. Germline V CDR1 and CDR2: MNHEY, SMNVEV (reference sequence). The ends were cut back, 5 bases at V and 4 bases at J, with 17 bases in the middle. The DNA of the CDR3 is TGTGCCAGCAGTCCAAATCCAGGGGCTGGCTATGGCTACACCTTC. This sequence encodes CASSPNPGAGYGYTF.

V usage is TRBV12-3 or TRBV12-4 and J usage is TRBJ2-7; 10 nucleotides line up with TRBD1. V dropped 6 bases and J dropped 5; count of bases not matched to a gene: 10. This CDR3 has 15 residues. CDR3 sequence (DNA): TGTGCCAGCAGGAGTCGGACAGGGGGAGGGGACGAGCAGTACTTC. It is translated as CASRSRTGGGDEQYF.

This clonotype has at least ten counts. The chain is built from TRBV5-1 and TRBJ1-2; 7 nucleotides match TRBD1. The CDR3 runs 17 residues. The V gene end was trimmed by 0 bases and the J gene end by 3 bases; junction bases not matched to a gene: 11. Germline CDR1 and CDR2: SGHRS and YFSETQ. DNA of the CDR3: TGCGCCAGCAGCTTGGCCCCTAACAGGGGAGGGGACTATGGCTACACCTTC. Translated, it gives CASSLAPNRGGDYGYTF. The full variable domain, its missing parts supplied by reference TRBV5-1 and TRBJ1-2, is KAGVTQTPRYLIKTRGQQVTLSCSPISGHRSVSWYQQTPGQGLQFLFEYFSETQRNKGNFPGRFSGRQFSNSRSEMNVSTLELGDSALYLCASSLAPNRGGDYGYTFGSGTRLTVV.

This clonotype was observed at least ten times. A much larger clone sits a single nucleotide away, making a read error possible. This rearrangement joins TRBV6-1 to TRBJ1-3, with D perhaps matching TRBD1 (5 bases). Germline V gene lookup returns CDR1 MNHNS and CDR2 SASEGT. The germline V and J ends were trimmed by 6 bases and 3 bases, with 15 bases remaining between them. The CDR3 extends over 15 amino acids. The CDR3 DNA reads TGTGCCAGCAGGAAACAGGAGACTCTTGGAAACACCATATATTTT. Its protein product is CASRKQETLGNTIYF.

CDR3 loop: CASSSGTTTFTEAFF. In DNA, the CDR3 is TGTGCCAGCAGCTCCGGGACTACTACGTTCACTGAAGCTTTCTTT. The chain recombines TRBV7-2 with TRBJ1-1, with D possibly matching TRBD1 (5 bases). This CDR3 contains 15 residues. Germline V gives CDR1 SGHTA, CDR2 FQGNSA. Trimming removed 4 bases at V and 4 bases at J, with 16 bases between.

This chain uses TRBV6-5 with TRBJ2-7; the D is unclear. This CDR3 comprises 13 residues. Between the trimmed V and J ends, which lost 2 bases and 3 bases, there was a span of 8 bases. Germline V gene data show CDR1 as MNHEY and CDR2 as SVGAGI. CDR3 bases: TGTGCCAGCAGTTACAGGGAAAACTACGAGCAGTACTTC. It encodes CASSYRENYEQYF.

Comments on this clonotype: One junction end does not reproduce the germline sequence, and a read error may be involved. This chain uses TRBV6-2 or TRBV6-3 with TRBJ1-1; D ambiguous. Germline CDR1 is MNHEY and CDR2 is SVGEGT. This CDR3 spans 15 amino acids. CDR3 protein: CASSYSIGMNAEAFF. DNA of the CDR3: TGTGCCAGCAGTTACTCGATCGGTATGAACGCTGAAGCTTTCTTT.

This clonotype was observed at least ten times. In nucleotides, the CDR3 is TGTGCCAGCAGTTCGTCAGGGGATGGAGGAAACACCATATATTTT. Its translation is CASSSSGDGGNTIYF. The rearrangement joins TRBV28 to TRBJ1-3, with D perhaps TRBD1 (6 bases). With 4 bases removed from V and 4 bases from J, the gap between germline ends came to 14 bases. Germline CDR1 and CDR2: MDHEN and SYDVKM. The CDR3 spans 15 residues.